Listed below are T cell receptor beta chains from one sample, sequenced in a study of blood T cells in healthy people across ages. TCRdb re-derived calls from the 5' RACE reads in MiXCR, one entry per CDR3 protein. The sample consists of some 1.8 million distinct CDR3 sequences, more than 35% of them appearing once. The sequencing sample was made of blood. The receptors were sampled from a human donor in good health. Both conserved end residues are part of each CDR3. Fields, in order: V gene, J gene, clone size, D gene, CDR3 DNA, CDR3 protein. The D gene is left open where the match is weak. Not every row has a clone size; where given, it reads once, few, many or a size class.

V gene: TRBV28
J gene: TRBJ2-1
clone size: .
D gene: .
CDR3 DNA: TGTGCCAGCAGTTTCCCTAGTGCCGAGCAGTTCTTC
CDR3 protein: CASSFPSAEQFF

V gene: TRBV7-2
J gene: TRBJ2-7
clone size: few
D gene: .
CDR3 DNA: TGTGCCAGCAGCTTAGCGGGGGGGCGGTCTCCCTACGAGCAGTACTTC
CDR3 protein: CASSLAGGRSPYEQYF

V gene: TRBV7-8
J gene: TRBJ1-1
clone size: .
D gene: .
CDR3 DNA: TGTGCCACCGACAAGTTTACAAGTCTCCCTGAAGCTTTCTTT
CDR3 protein: CATDKFTSLPEAFF

V gene: TRBV20-1
J gene: TRBJ2-3
clone size: few
D gene: .
CDR3 DNA: TGCAGTGCTAGACTACAGGGCACAGATACGCAGTATTTT
CDR3 protein: CSARLQGTDTQYF

V gene: TRBV10-3
J gene: TRBJ1-2
clone size: few
D gene: .
CDR3 DNA: TGTGCCATCAGTACCCTGGGGGGTTCTAACTATGGCTACACCTTC
CDR3 protein: CAISTLGGSNYGYTF

V gene: TRBV9
J gene: TRBJ2-5
clone size: .
D gene: .
CDR3 DNA: TGTGCCATGTTCCCGTGGGACTCTCAAGAGACCCAGTACTTC
CDR3 protein: CAMFPWDSQETQYF

V gene: TRBV4-2
J gene: TRBJ2-7
clone size: .
D gene: .
CDR3 DNA: TGTGCCAGCAGCCAAGAACTAGCCAGTTTGGCGACCTACGAGCAGTACTTC
CDR3 protein: CASSQELASLATYEQYF

V gene: TRBV9
J gene: TRBJ1-1
clone size: .
D gene: .
CDR3 DNA: TGTGCCAGCAGCCTGAGTGGCGGGGAGGGGAGTGAAGCTTTCTTT
CDR3 protein: CASSLSGGEGSEAFF

V gene: TRBV13
J gene: TRBJ2-3
clone size: .
D gene: .
CDR3 DNA: TGTGCCAGCAGCTTAGTTTACGTCACAGATACGCAGTATTTT
CDR3 protein: CASSLVYVTDTQYF

V gene: TRBV5-1
J gene: TRBJ2-7
clone size: .
D gene: .
CDR3 DNA: TGCGCCAGCAGCTTGAGAATCACCCAGCCCGATTACGACCAGTACTTC
CDR3 protein: CASSLRITQPDYDQYF

V gene: TRBV11-1
J gene: TRBJ2-2
clone size: .
D gene: .
CDR3 DNA: TGTGCCAGCAGCCGGAGGGGGGACGGGGAGCTGTTTTTT
CDR3 protein: CASSRRGDGELFF

V gene: TRBV29-1
J gene: TRBJ1-2
clone size: .
D gene: .
CDR3 DNA: TGCAGCGTTCACCGCCTCGGGACTTTCTATGGCTACACCTTC
CDR3 protein: CSVHRLGTFYGYTF

V gene: TRBV4-3
J gene: TRBJ2-3
clone size: few
D gene: .
CDR3 DNA: TGCGCCAGCAGCCAAGTCAGCGGTTCAGATACGCAGTATTTT
CDR3 protein: CASSQVSGSDTQYF

V gene: TRBV6-6
J gene: TRBJ2-1
clone size: .
D gene: TRBD1
CDR3 DNA: TGTGCCAGCAGTAAGTCTGGACAGGGTTCAGCTGAGCAGTTCTTC
CDR3 protein: CASSKSGQGSAEQFF

V gene: TRBV5-1
J gene: TRBJ1-6
clone size: .
D gene: .
CDR3 DNA: TGCGCCAGCAGCCGCATACCCCTAAATAATTCACCCCTCCACTTT
CDR3 protein: CASSRIPLNNSPLHF

V gene: TRBV7-9
J gene: TRBJ1-2
clone size: .
D gene: .
CDR3 DNA: TGTGCCATCGTGGACTCGCCTAACTATGGCTACACCTTC
CDR3 protein: CAIVDSPNYGYTF